The entry below gives a single TCR beta chain sequence along with its context. Its target is not known. The entry originates in a study of CD8 T cells in ankylosing spondylitis. J lost 3 bases, V lost 3 bases, and 4 bases had no gene match. This CDR3 region has 14 residues. Germline V lookup: CDR1 SNHLY, CDR2 FYNNEI. Study-level results: CD8+ disease-linked clones were present at relatively low frequencies in blood. What seemed typical of ankylosing spondylitis blood was a TCR beta motif built from eight highly homologous variants. Existing reports had already noted some motif variants in reactive arthritis synovial fluid and blood. There was reportedly significant enrichment of clones that were disease-linked in matched ankylosing spondylitis synovial fluid.

As the method for making TCR beta libraries, quantitative 5'-RACE with molecular barcodes was used. MiXCR, applied by TCRdb to the 5' RACE reads, yields one record per CDR3 protein. This table holds roughly 700,000 distinct CDR3 sequences, around 19% found once. This receptor was taken from a male donor with ankylosing spondylitis. Sequenced: blood, either unsorted or a sorted T cell fraction (not recorded which). This chain uses TRBV2 with TRBJ2-7, with 8 positions matching TRBD1. The CDR3 sequence is CASSDQGASYEQYF. The CDR3 nucleotides are TGTGCCAGCAGTGATCAGGGGGCTAGCTACGAGCAGTACTTC.